This paragraph reports one T cell receptor beta chain. The table came from immunoSEQ multiplex PCR; TCRdb's copy has only in-frame clones and leaves some out. Of some 90,000 clones detected, 80% appear once; the ten largest clones hold 15% to 20%. The entry originates in a study of blood T cell repertoires in COVID-19. Study overall: Acute-phase and convalescent COVID-19 samples originated in the United States, Italy and Spain.

The sequence was obtained from a human donor in a cohort sampled during active COVID-19. Sequences were obtained from peripheral blood.

The CDR3 sequence is CASTSVAGANVLTF. In nucleotides, the CDR3 is TGTGCCAGTACCTCAGTCGCTGGGGCCAACGTCCTGACTTTC. This chain connects TRBV19 to TRBJ2-6; D not certain. V shed 7 bases and J shed 2 bases, with 9 bases lying between them. The CDR3 sequence is 14 residues long. CDR1 and CDR2 from the germline V gene are LNHDA and SQIVND (reference sequence).